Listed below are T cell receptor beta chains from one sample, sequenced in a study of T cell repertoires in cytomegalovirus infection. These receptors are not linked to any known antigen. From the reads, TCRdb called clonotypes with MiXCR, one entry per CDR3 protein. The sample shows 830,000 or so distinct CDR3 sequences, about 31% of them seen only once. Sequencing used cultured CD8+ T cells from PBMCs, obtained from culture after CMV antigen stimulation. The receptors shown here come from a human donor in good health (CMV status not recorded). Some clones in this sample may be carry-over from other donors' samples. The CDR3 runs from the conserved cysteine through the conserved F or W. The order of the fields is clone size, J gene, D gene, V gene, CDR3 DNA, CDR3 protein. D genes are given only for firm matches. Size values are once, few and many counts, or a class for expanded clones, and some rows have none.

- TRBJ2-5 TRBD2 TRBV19 TGTGCCAGTAGTTCGAGCGGGGTAGATGTCGATGAGGAGACCCAGTACTTC CASSSSGVDVDEETQYF
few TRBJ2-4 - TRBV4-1 TGCGCCAGCAGCCAAGAAAGGGATCTAGCCAAAAACATTCAGTACTTC CASSQERDLAKNIQYF
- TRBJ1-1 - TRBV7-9 TGTGCCAGCAGCTTAGGGGTGGTTGGCGAAGCTTTCTTT CASSLGVVGEAFF
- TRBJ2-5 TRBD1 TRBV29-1 TGCAGCGTTGTTTTACAGGGGGCGCGTGAGACCCAGTACTTC CSVVLQGARETQYF
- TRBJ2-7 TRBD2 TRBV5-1 TGCGCCAGCAGCGACGGGCTCGGGGGGAACTCCTACGAGCAGTACTTC CASSDGLGGNSYEQYF
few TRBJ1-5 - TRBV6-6 TGTGCCAGCAGTTACTACCCCGGGACCGGCCAAGAGTGGCAGCCCCAGCATTTT CASSYYPGTGQEWQPQHF
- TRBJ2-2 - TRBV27 TGTGCCAGCAGTGCAGGGGACGGGGAGCTGTTTTTT CASSAGDGELFF
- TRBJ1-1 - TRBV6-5 TGTGCCAGCAGTTACTATCGTGCGGGGATGGACACTGAAGCTTTCTTT CASSYYRAGMDTEAFF
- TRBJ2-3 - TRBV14 TGTGCCAGCAGCCAAGAGTTCTTCAGCACAGATACGCAGTATTTT CASSQEFFSTDTQYF
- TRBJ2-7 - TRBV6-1 TGTGCCAGCAGTGAAGCGGGGTACTTC CASSEAGYF
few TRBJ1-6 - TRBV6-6 TGTGCCAGCAGTTACTTAGAATCACCCCTCCACTTT CASSYLESPLHF
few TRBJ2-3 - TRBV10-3 TGTGCCATCAGTGAGTCTTCAGGGCCCCGGGGCACAGATACGCAGTATTTT CAISESSGPRGTDTQYF
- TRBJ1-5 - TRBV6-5 TGTGCCAGCAGTTCAGGAGACAATCAGCCCCAGCATTTT CASSSGDNQPQHF
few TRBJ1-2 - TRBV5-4 TGTGCCAGCAGCTTGGGAGACGTACCATCCTATGGCTACACCTTC CASSLGDVPSYGYTF
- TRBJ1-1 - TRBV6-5 TGTGCCAGCAGTTACTATGGACAGCCGAACACTGAAGCTTTCTTT CASSYYGQPNTEAFF
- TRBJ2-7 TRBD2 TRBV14 TGTGCCAGCAGCCAAGAGGACTATAATCTAGCGGGACCGCCCTCCTACGAGCAGTACTTC CASSQEDYNLAGPPSYEQYF
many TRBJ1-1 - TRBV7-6 TGTGCCAGCAGCTTAGGGGGGGGCTTGGCTGAAGCTTTCTTT CASSLGGGLAEAFF
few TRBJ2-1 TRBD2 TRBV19 TGTGCCAGTAGTATAGATCTTGGAGCGGGGGGTTACAATGAGCAGTTCTTC CASSIDLGAGGYNEQFF
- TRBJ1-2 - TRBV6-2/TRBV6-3 TGTGCCAGCAGTTACCCGGGGGGCCGGCCGGAAGGCTACACCTTC CASSYPGGRPEGYTF
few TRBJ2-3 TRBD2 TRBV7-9 TGTGCCAGCAGCTCCCAAACCCAGACTAGCGGGGCTCTTCTTAGCACAGATACGCAGTATTTT CASSSQTQTSGALLSTDTQYF
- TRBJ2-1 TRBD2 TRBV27 TGTGCCAGCAGTGCCTCACTAGCGGGGGGGTACAATGAGCAGTTCTTC CASSASLAGGYNEQFF
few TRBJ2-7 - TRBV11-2 TGTGCCAGCAGCGCCTCTACGGGGGAGTCCTACGAGCAGTACTTC CASSASTGESYEQYF
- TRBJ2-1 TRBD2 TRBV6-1 TGTGCCAGCAGAGTAGCGGGGGTTACGAATGAGCAGTTCTTC CASRVAGVTNEQFF
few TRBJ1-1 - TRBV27 TGTGCCAGCAGCCGTACACTCTCGGGACAATTGAACACTGAAGCTTTCTTT CASSRTLSGQLNTEAFF
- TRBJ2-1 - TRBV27 TGTGCCAGCAGTTTACGGACTAACTACAATGAGCAGTTCTTC CASSLRTNYNEQFF
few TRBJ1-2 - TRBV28 TGTGCCAGCACCCCGGGGGGGGAATACTATGGTTACACCTTC CASTPGGEYYGYTF
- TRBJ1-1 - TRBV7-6 TGTGCCAGCAGCGATTCCCCGGGTTTGAACACTGAAGCTTTCTTT CASSDSPGLNTEAFF
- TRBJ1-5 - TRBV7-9 TGTGCCAGCAGCTTCGGGGGTCCAGACCATAGCAATCAGCCCCAGCATTTT CASSFGGPDHSNQPQHF
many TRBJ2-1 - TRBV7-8 TGTGCCAGCAGCTTAGCGGGGGGGGCCTCACAATACAATGAGCAGTTCTTC CASSLAGGASQYNEQFF
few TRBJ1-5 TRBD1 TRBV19 TGTGCCAGTACCTACGACAGGGCCAATCAGCCCCAGCATTTT CASTYDRANQPQHF
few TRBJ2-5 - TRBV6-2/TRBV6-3 TGTGCCAGCAGTTTCACCGGGCCTCGGAGCCAAGAGACCCAGTACTTC CASSFTGPRSQETQYF
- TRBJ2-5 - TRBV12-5 TGTGCTAGTGGCCTGGGACTTTCTCAAGAGACCCAGTACTTC CASGLGLSQETQYF
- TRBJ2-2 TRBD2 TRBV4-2 TGTGCCAGCAGCCAAGATCAGCCAGTAACGGGGGGGGCCGGGGAGCTGTTTTTT CASSQDQPVTGGAGELFF
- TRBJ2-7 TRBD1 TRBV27 TGTGCCAGCAGTTTATACAGGGGCTCCTACGAGCAGTACTTC CASSLYRGSYEQYF
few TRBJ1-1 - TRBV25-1 TGTGCCAGCAGTGAATATTTCACGAACCTTAACTTGAACACTGAAGCTTTCTTT CASSEYFTNLNLNTEAFF
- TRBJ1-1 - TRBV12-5 TGTGCTAGTGGTTTGGGAAGAGCGAACACTGAAGCTTTCTTT CASGLGRANTEAFF
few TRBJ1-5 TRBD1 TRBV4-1 TGCGCCAGCAGCCAGGTCGACAGGGGTTATAGCAATCAGCCCCAGCATTTT CASSQVDRGYSNQPQHF
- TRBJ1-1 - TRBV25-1 TGTGCCAACAAAGCAGGACACGACACTGAAGCTTTCTTT CANKAGHDTEAFF
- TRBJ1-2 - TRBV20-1 TGCAGTGGGGGGCCGAAAGACCGGGCCTACGATGGCTACACCTTC CSGGPKDRAYDGYTF
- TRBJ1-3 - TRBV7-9 TGTGCCAGCAGCCACGGGGGGGCGAGAGGAAACACCATATATTTT CASSHGGARGNTIYF
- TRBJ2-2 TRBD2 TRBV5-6 TGTGCCAGCAGTTCCTCAGGAGCGGGGGGCCTAAACACCGGGGAGCTGTTTTTT CASSSSGAGGLNTGELFF
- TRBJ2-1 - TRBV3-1 TGTGCCAGCAGCCACGAGGGGGGCCCTTACAATGAGCAGTTCTTC CASSHEGGPYNEQFF
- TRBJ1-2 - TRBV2 TGTGCCAGCTTCCCGGGGAGTAACTATGGCTACACCTTC CASFPGSNYGYTF
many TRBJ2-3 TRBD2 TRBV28 TGTGCCACCCATTTGCGGGGGGACGGCACAGATACGCAGTATTTT CATHLRGDGTDTQYF
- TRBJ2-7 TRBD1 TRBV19 TGTGCCAGTAGTATATACGCCGGGACAGGGAACTACGAGCAGTACTTC CASSIYAGTGNYEQYF
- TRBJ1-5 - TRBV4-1 TGCGCCAGCAGCCAAGGAGTCACAGAGCAGGGAAGGAATCAGCCCCAGCATTTT CASSQGVTEQGRNQPQHF
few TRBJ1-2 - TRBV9 TGTGCCAGCAGCGTAGATGGCAGTGGCTATGGCTACACCTTC CASSVDGSGYGYTF
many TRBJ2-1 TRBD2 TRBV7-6 TGTGCCAGCAGCCAAGGGACTAGCGGGGGTTACAATGAGCAGTTCTTC CASSQGTSGGYNEQFF
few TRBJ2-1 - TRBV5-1 TGCGCCAGCACAGGGTCCCTCTACAATGAGCAGTTCTTC CASTGSLYNEQFF
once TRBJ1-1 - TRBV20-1 TGCAGTGCCAGACAGGCGATAGAAGATGAAGCTTTCTTT CSARQAIEDEAFF
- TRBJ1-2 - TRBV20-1 TGCAGTGCTAGCCCTTTGACCGACCCCTATGGCCACACCTTC CSASPLTDPYGHTF
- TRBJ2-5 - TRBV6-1 TGTGCCAGCAGCGAAGACGGGGTCCAAGAGACCCAGTACTTC CASSEDGVQETQYF
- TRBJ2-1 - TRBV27 TGTGCCAGCAGTTTAGCCGGGGGGCGTAGTGAGCAGTTCTTC CASSLAGGRSEQFF
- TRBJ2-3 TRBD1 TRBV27 TGTGCCAGCAGAGGACAGGGGCCACTCGAGACAGATACGCAGTATTTT CASRGQGPLETDTQYF
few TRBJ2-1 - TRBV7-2 TGTGCCAGCAGCTTAGAGGCTAGCGTATACAATGAGCAGTTCTTC CASSLEASVYNEQFF
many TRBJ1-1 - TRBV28 TGTGCCAGCACCATAGTACGGGACACTGAAGCTTTCTTT CASTIVRDTEAFF
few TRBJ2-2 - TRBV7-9 TGTGCCAGCAGCTCCCCTAGGTCAGCCGAGAACACCGGGGAGCTGTTTTTT CASSSPRSAENTGELFF
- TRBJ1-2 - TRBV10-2 TGCGCCAGCAGTGGAGGGGACTTAGACTATGGCTACACCTTC CASSGGDLDYGYTF
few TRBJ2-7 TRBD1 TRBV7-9 TGTGCCAGCAGCCCTTCTAAGAGGACAGGGGACTACGAGCAGTACTTC CASSPSKRTGDYEQYF